The entry that follows covers one TCR beta chain sequence. Its antigen is undetermined. V lost 4 bases to trimming and J lost 0 bases, with 15 bases between them. The CDR3 loop spans 16 amino acids. Germline V gene data show CDR1 as MNHEY and CDR2 as SVGAGI. Some clones are missing from TCRdb's copy, which holds only in-frame ones; the method was immunoSEQ multiplex PCR. Of around 15,000 clones listed, roughly 90% are singletons. This entry belongs to a study of OX40 agonist ivuxolimab in advanced cancers. Background on the study: Patients received ivuxolimab, an agonistic anti-OX40 (CD134) antibody. A history of anti-PD-1, anti-PD-L1 or anti-CTLA-4 therapy was acceptable, and roughly 40% had some. Partial responses occurred in three patients (one hepatocellular carcinoma, two cutaneous melanoma).

The study, taken as a whole, reports: Low levels of normalized T-cell clonal expansion also appeared in some nonresponders.

Sequenced material: CD4+ or CD8+ T cells sorted from blood, taken in a trial of the OX40 agonist ivuxolimab. The receptor was derived from an adult with an advanced solid tumor such as melanoma, head and neck, liver or kidney cancer. V gene TRBV6-5 combines with J gene TRBJ1-2; D gene unclear. CDR3 DNA sequence: TGTGCCAGCAGTTCCATTTCCGTTCAAGCTAACTATGGCTACACCTTC. Protein product: CASSSISVQANYGYTF.